The present T cell receptor beta chain was sequenced within a study of naive and memory T cell subsets. Four subsets defined by CD45RA and CD27 were sorted after CD3, CD4, CD8 and live/dead staining. To note about this clonotype: The antigen is not known.

CDR1 is ENHRY, CDR2 SYGVKD, per germline. Trimming left V 4 bases short and J 8 bases short, with 9 bases between. This CDR3 contains 12 residues. The beta constant-region primer was an equimolar mix of two oligonucleotides covering TRBC1 and TRBC2. The ligated cDNA underwent four PCR rounds using SP2 and nested alpha and beta constant-region primers. TCRdb called the UMI-ligation and nested PCR reads again in MiXCR, with one record for every CDR3 protein. The table includes roughly 100,000 distinct CDR3 sequences, roughly 15% detected once. Overall study findings and caveats: A few larger clonotypes appeared in naive repertoires, especially CD8, possibly memory cells re-expressing CD45RA.

The TCR comes from a human donor in good health. The specimen was naive CD8+ T cells from blood. The chain uses TRBV10-3 and TRBJ2-1; D gene ambiguous. CDR3: CAISASDDEQFF. In DNA, the CDR3 is TGTGCCATCAGTGCTTCGGATGATGAGCAGTTCTTC.